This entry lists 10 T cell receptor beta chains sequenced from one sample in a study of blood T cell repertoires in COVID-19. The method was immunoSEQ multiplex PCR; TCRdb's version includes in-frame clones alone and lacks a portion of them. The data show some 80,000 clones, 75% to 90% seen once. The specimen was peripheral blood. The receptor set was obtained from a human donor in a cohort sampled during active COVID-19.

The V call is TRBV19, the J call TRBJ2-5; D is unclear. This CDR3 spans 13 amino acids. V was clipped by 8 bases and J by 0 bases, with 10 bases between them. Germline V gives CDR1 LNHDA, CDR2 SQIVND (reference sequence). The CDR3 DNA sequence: TGTGCCAGTTCCCCGGGTTACCAAGAGACCCAGTACTTC. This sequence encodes CASSPGYQETQYF.

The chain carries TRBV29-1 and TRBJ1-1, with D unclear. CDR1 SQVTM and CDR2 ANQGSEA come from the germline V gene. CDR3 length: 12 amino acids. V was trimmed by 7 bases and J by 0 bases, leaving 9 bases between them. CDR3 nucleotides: TGCAGCGGTAATAACATGAACACTGAAGCTTTCTTT. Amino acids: CSGNNMNTEAFF.

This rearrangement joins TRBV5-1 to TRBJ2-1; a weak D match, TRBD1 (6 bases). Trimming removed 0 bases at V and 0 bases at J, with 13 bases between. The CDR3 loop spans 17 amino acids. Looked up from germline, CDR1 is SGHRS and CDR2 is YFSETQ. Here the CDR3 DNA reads TGCGCCAGCAGCTTGGGGAGAAGGGGGAGCTCCTACAATGAGCAGTTCTTC. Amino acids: CASSLGRRGSSYNEQFF. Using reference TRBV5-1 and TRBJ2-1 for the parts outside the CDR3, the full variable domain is KAGVTQTPRYLIKTRGQQVTLSCSPISGHRSVSWYQQTPGQGLQFLFEYFSETQRNKGNFPGRFSGRQFSNSRSEMNVSTLELGDSALYLCASSLGRRGSSYNEQFFGPGTRLTVL.

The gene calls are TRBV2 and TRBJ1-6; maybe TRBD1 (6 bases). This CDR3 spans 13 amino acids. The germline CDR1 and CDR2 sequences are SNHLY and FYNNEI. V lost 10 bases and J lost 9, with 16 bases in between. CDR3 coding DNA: TGTGCCATCAAACAGGGAGAGGGTTCACCCCTCCACTTT. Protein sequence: CAIKQGEGSPLHF.

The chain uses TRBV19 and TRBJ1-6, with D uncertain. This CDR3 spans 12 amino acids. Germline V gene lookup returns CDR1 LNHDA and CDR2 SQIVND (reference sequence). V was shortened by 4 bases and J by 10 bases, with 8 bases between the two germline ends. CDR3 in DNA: TGTGCCAGTAGTAGTACAGTCTCACCCCTCCACTTT. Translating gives CASSSTVSPLHF.

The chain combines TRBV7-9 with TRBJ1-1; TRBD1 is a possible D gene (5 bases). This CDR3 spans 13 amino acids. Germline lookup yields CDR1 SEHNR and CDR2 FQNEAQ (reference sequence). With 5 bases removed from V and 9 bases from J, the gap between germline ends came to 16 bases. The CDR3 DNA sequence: TGTGCCAGCAGCGACCAACACAGGACTAAAGCTTTCTTT. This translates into CASSDQHRTKAFF.

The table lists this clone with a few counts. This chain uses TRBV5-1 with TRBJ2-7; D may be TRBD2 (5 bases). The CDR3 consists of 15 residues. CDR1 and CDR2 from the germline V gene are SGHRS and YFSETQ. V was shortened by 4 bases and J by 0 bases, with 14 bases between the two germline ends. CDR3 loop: CASSRGSARSYEQYF. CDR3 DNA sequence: TGCGCCAGCAGCCGGGGTAGCGCGCGCTCCTACGAGCAGTACTTC.

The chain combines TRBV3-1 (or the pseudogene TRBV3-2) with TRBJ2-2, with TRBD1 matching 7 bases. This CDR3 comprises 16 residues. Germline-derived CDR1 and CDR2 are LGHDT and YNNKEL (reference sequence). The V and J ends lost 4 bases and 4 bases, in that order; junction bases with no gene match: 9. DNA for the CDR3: TGTGCCAGCAGCCGGAGAGGACAGGTCCGCACCGGGGAGCTGTTTTTT. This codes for CASSRRGQVRTGELFF.

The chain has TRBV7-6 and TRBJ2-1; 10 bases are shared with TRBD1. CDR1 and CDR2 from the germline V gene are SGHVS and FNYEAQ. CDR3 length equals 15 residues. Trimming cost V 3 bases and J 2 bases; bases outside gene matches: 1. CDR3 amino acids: CASSFGTGAYNEQFF. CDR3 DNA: TGTGCCAGCAGCTTCGGGACAGGGGCCTACAATGAGCAGTTCTTC.

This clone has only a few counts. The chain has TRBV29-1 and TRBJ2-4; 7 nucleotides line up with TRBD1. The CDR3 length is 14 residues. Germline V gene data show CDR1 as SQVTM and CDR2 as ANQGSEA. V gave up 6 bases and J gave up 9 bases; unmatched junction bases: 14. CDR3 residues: CSVRGQKWESIQYF. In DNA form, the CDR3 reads TGCAGCGTGAGGGGACAGAAGTGGGAAAGCATTCAGTACTTC.